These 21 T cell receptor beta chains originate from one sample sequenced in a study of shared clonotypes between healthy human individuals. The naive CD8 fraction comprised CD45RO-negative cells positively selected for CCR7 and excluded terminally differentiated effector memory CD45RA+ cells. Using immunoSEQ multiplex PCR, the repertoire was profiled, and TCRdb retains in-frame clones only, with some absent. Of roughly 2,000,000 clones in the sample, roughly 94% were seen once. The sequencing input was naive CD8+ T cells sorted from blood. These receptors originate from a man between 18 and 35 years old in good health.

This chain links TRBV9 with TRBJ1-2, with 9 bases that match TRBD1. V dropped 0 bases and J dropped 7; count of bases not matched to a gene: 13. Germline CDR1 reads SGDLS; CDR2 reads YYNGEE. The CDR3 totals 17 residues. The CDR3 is CASSVGDRANWLAGYTF. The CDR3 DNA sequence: TGTGCCAGCAGCGTAGGGGACAGGGCCAACTGGTTAGCTGGCTACACCTTC. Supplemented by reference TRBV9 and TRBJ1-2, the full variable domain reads DSGVTQTPKHLITATGQRVTLRCSPRSGDLSVYWYQQSLDQGLQFLIQYYNGEERAKGNILERFSAQQFPDLHSELNLSSLELGDSALYFCASSVGDRANWLAGYTFGSGTRLTVV.

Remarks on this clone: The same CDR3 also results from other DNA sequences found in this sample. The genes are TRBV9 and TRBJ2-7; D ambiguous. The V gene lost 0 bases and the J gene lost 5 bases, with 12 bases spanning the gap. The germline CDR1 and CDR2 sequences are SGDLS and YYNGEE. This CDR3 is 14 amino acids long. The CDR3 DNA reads TGTGCCAGCAGCGTAGGAAGAGGAACGGACGAGCAGTACTTC. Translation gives CASSVGRGTDEQYF.

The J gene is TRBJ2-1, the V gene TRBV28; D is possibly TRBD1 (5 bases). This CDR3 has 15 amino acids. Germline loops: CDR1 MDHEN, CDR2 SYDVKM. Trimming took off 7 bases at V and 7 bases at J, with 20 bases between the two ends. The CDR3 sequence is CASNQDSSMGNEQFF. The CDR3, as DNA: TGTGCCAGCAACCAAGACAGCTCCATGGGGAATGAGCAGTTCTTC.

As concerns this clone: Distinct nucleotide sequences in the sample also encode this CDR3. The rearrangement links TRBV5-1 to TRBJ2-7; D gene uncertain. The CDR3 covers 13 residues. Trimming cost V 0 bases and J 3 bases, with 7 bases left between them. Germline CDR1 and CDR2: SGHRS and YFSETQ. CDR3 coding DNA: TGCGCCAGCAGCTTGGGCAGAGACTACGAGCAGTACTTC. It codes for CASSLGRDYEQYF.

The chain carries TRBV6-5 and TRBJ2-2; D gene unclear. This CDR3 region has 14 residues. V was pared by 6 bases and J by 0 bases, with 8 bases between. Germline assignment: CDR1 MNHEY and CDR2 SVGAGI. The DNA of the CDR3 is TGTGCCAGCAGGGGCCTAACGAACACCGGGGAGCTGTTTTTT. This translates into CASRGLTNTGELFF.

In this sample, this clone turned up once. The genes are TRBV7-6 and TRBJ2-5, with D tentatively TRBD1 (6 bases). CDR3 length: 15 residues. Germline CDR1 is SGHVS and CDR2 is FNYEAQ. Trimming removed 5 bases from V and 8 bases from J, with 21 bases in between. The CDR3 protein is CASSIRQDLEATQYF. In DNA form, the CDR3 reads TGTGCCAGCAGCATACGACAGGACCTGGAGGCAACCCAGTACTTC.

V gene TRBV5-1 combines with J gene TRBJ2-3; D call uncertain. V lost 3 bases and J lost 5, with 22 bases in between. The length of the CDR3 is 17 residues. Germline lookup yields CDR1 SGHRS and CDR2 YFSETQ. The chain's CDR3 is CASSSEAADLFGDTQYF. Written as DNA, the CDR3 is TGCGCCAGCAGCTCCGAAGCCGCGGACCTCTTTGGAGATACGCAGTATTTT.

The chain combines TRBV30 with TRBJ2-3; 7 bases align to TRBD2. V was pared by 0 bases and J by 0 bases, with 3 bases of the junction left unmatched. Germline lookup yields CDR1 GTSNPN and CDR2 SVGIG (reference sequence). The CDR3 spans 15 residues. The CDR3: CAWSVLATSTDTQYF. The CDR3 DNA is TGTGCCTGGAGTGTACTAGCGACAAGCACAGATACGCAGTATTTT.

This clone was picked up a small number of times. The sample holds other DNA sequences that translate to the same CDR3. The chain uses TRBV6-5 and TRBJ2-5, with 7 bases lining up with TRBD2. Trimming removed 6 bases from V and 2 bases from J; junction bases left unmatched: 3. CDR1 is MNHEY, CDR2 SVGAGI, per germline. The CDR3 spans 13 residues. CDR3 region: CASSYGGQETQYF. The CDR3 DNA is TGTGCCAGCAGCTACGGGGGGCAAGAGACCCAGTACTTC.

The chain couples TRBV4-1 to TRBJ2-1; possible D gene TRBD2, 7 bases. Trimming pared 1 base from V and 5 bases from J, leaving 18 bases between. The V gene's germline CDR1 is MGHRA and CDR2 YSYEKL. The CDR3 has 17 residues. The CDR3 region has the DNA TGCGCCAGCAGCCAAGTTCTGGCGGGGGCTCGGAACAATGAGCAGTTCTTC. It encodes CASSQVLAGARNNEQFF.

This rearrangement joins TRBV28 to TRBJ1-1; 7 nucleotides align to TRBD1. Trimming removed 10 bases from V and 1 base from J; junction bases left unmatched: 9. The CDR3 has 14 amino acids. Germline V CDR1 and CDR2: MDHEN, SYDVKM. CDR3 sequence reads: CATHLGDRNTEAFF. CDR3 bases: TGTGCCACCCATTTGGGGGACAGGAACACTGAAGCTTTCTTT.

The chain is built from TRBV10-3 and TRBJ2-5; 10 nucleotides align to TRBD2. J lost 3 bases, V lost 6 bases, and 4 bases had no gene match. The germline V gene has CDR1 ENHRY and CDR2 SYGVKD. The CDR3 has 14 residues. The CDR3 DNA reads TGTGCCATCAGCACCGGGACTAGCGAAGAGACCCAGTACTTC. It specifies CAISTGTSEETQYF.

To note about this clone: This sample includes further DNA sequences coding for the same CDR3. The CDR3 DNA sequence: TGCGCCAGCAGCCAAGGACAAAACACTGAAGCTTTCTTT. This sequence encodes CASSQGQNTEAFF. V usage is TRBV4-1 and J usage is TRBJ1-1, with D unclear. The germline CDR1 and CDR2 sequences are MGHRA and YSYEKL. Trimming removed 1 base from V and 2 bases from J, with 5 bases in between. The CDR3 has 13 amino acids.

The CDR3 protein is CASSPPTATSYEQYF. The CDR3 region has the DNA TGTGCCAGCTCACCCCCGACAGCGACCTCCTACGAGCAGTACTTC. The chain links TRBV18 to TRBJ2-7, with D perhaps TRBD1 (5 bases). CDR3 size: 15 residues. The V and J ends lost 3 bases and 0 bases respectively, with 12 bases between them. From germline, CDR1 is KGHSH and CDR2 LQKENI.

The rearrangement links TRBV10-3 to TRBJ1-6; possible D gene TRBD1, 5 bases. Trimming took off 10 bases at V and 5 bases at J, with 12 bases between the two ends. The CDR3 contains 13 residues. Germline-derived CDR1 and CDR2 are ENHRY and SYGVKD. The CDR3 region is CASQQGNNSPLHF. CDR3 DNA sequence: TGTGCCAGTCAGCAGGGAAATAATTCACCCCTCCACTTT.

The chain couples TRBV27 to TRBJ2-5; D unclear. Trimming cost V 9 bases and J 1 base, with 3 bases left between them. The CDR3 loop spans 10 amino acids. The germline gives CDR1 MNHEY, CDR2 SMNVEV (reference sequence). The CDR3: CASFQETQYF. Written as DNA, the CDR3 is TGTGCCAGTTTCCAAGAGACCCAGTACTTC.

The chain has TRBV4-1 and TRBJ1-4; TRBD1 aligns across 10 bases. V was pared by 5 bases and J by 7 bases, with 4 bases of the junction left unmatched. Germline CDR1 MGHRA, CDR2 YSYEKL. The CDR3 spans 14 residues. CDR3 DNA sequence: TGCGCCAGCAGCTCCGGACAGGGGGGTGAAAAACTGTTTTTT. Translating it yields CASSSGQGGEKLFF.

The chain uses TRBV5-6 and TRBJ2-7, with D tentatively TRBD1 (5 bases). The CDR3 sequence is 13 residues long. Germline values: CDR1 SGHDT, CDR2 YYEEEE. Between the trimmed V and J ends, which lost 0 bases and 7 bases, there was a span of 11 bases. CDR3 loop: CASSLGQGIEQYF. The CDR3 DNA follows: TGTGCCAGCAGCTTGGGCCAGGGTATTGAGCAGTACTTC.

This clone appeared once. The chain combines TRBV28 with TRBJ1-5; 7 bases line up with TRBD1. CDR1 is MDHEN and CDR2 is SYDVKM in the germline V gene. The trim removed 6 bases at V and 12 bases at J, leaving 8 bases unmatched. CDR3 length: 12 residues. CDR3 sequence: CASSLRDSGQHF. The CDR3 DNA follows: TGTGCCAGCAGCCTCCGGGACAGCGGCCAGCATTTT.

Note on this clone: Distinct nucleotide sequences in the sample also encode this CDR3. CDR3 in DNA: TGTGCCAGCAGCGTAGGTAGCGAAGCCTACGAGCAGTACTTC. Amino acids: CASSVGSEAYEQYF. This rearrangement joins TRBV9 to TRBJ2-7; tentative D call: TRBD2 (5 bases). Trimming pared 0 bases from V and 2 bases from J, leaving 9 bases between. CDR1 is SGDLS, CDR2 YYNGEE, per germline. There are 14 residues in the CDR3.

The CDR3 sequence: CAWGERDEQFF. The DNA for the CDR3 is TGTGCCTGGGGAGAGCGGGATGAGCAGTTCTTC. The rearrangement joins TRBV30 to TRBJ2-1; D perhaps matches TRBD2 (6 bases). Germline CDR1 reads GTSNPN; CDR2 reads SVGIG (reference sequence). The CDR3 extends over 11 amino acids. V was pared by 5 bases and J by 8 bases, with 10 bases between.